This T cell receptor beta chain was profiled in a study of shared clonotypes between healthy human individuals. General observations from the study: Measured sharing among donors was expected to vary with sequencing depth. Researchers found naive subsets generally carried larger estimated richness than memory subsets.

The naive CD8 fraction comprised CD45RO-negative cells positively selected for CCR7 and excluded terminally differentiated effector memory CD45RA+ cells. V was trimmed by 1 base and J by 6 bases, leaving 10 bases between them. CDR3 length: 13 residues. Germline CDR1 and CDR2: GTSNPN and SVGIG (reference sequence). This table comes from immunoSEQ multiplex PCR, and its TCRdb copy is limited to in-frame clones, with some not included. The repertoire holds about 700,000 clones, with 92% as singletons. About this clone: Its matching antigen is unknown.

The chain has TRBV30 and TRBJ2-1, with D perhaps matching TRBD1 (6 bases). The source of this sequence is a man aged 25 to 40 in good health. Sequenced material: naive CD8+ T cells sorted from blood. CDR3 residues: CAWSEGGFNEQFF. The CDR3 DNA sequence: TGTGCCTGGAGTGAAGGGGGTTTCAATGAGCAGTTCTTC.